This is a list of T cell receptor beta chains from one sample in a study of blood T cell repertoires in COVID-19. Only in-frame clones appear in the TCRdb table, and some are missing; sequencing was by immunoSEQ multiplex PCR. There are 200,000 or so clones in the sample; roughly nine tenths occur only once, and about 3.3% lies in the top ten. The sequencing sample was made of PBMCs or T cells enriched from blood (not recorded which). The receptors were gathered from a woman aged 18-35 years in a cohort exposed to, infected with or recovered from COVID-19 (not recorded which). The CDR3 runs from the conserved cysteine through the conserved F or W. D genes are given only for firm matches. Size values are once, few and many counts, or a class for expanded clones, and some rows have none.

TRBV5-6	.	TRBJ2-5	.	CASSLVAPGEDQETQYF	TGTGCCAGCAGCTTGGTAGCTCCGGGGGAAGACCAAGAGACCCAGTACTTC
TRBV2	TRBD2	TRBJ2-7	.	CASRGGLAGYEQYF	TGTGCCAGCAGGGGGGGACTAGCGGGATACGAGCAGTACTTC
TRBV12-3/TRBV12-4	.	TRBJ1-4	few	CASTLLLGEKLFF	TGTGCCAGCACCCTCCTTCTCGGTGAAAAACTGTTTTTT
TRBV11-3	.	TRBJ1-1	.	CASSLDAGPSLGAFF	TGTGCCAGCAGCTTAGATGCAGGCCCTAGCCTGGGTGCTTTCTTT
TRBV7-3	.	TRBJ2-3	.	CASSLSLHTDTQYF	TGTGCCAGCAGCTTAAGTCTCCACACCGATACGCAGTATTTT
TRBV11-3	.	TRBJ2-1	.	CASSQYSRGHEQFF	TGTGCCAGCAGCCAATACTCGCGGGGCCATGAGCAGTTCTTC
TRBV7-3	.	TRBJ1-1	.	CASSPTGSTEAFF	TGTGCCAGCAGCCCAACGGGTAGCACTGAAGCTTTCTTT
TRBV21-1	.	TRBJ2-7	.	CASSKVREGNLPPIYEQYF	TGTGCCAGCAGCAAAGTTAGGGAGGGGAACTTGCCACCGATCTACGAGCAGTACTTC
TRBV2	.	TRBJ2-7	.	CASSDPLGRAYEQYF	TGTGCCAGCAGTGATCCCCTTGGCAGGGCCTACGAGCAGTACTTC
TRBV10-3	.	TRBJ2-5	.	CASQGAETQYF	TGTGCCTCTCAGGGCGCGGAGACCCAGTACTTC
TRBV2	.	TRBJ1-5	.	CASRADYSNQPQHF	TGTGCCAGCAGGGCAGATTATAGCAATCAGCCCCAGCATTTT
TRBV9	TRBD1	TRBJ1-2	.	CASSVDAGGGYGYTF	TGTGCCAGCAGCGTAGATGCAGGGGGTGGCTATGGCTACACCTTC
TRBV3-1/TRBV3-2	.	TRBJ2-7	.	CASSQFNTYEQYF	TGTGCCAGCAGCCAATTTAACACCTACGAGCAGTACTTC
TRBV5-4	.	TRBJ1-4	once	CASSLALGSDEKLFF	TGTGCCAGCAGCTTGGCTCTGGGGAGCGATGAAAAACTGTTTTTT
TRBV5-1	TRBD2	TRBJ2-5	.	CASSLAGGVAGPQETQYF	TGCGCCAGCAGCTTGGCGGGTGGAGTAGCGGGCCCCCAAGAGACCCAGTACTTC
TRBV9	.	TRBJ1-2	.	CASNQGQNYGYTF	TGTGCCAGCAATCAGGGGCAAAACTATGGCTACACCTTC
TRBV6-5	.	TRBJ2-7	.	CASSTRSEQYF	TGTGCCAGCAGTACGCGCTCGGAGCAGTACTTC
TRBV10-3	.	TRBJ1-3	.	CAISSQVVSGNTIYF	TGTGCCATCAGCAGCCAGGTTGTTTCTGGAAACACCATATATTTT
TRBV13	TRBD2	TRBJ2-7	.	CASSQYRLAAYEQYF	TGTGCCAGCAGCCAATACCGACTAGCGGCCTACGAGCAGTACTTC
TRBV25-1	TRBD1	TRBJ1-1	.	CASSEVGTGQREAFF	TGTGCCAGCAGTGAAGTGGGGACAGGCCAGCGTGAAGCTTTCTTT
TRBV7-7	TRBD1	TRBJ1-1	.	CASSLETGSEAFF	TGTGCCAGCAGCTTAGAGACAGGGTCTGAAGCTTTCTTT
TRBV19	.	TRBJ1-5	.	CASSILVGSNQPQHF	TGTGCCAGTAGTATCCTAGTTGGAAGCAATCAGCCCCAGCATTTT
TRBV5-1	.	TRBJ1-5	.	CASSLEGSNQPQHF	TGCGCCAGCAGCCTGGAGGGGAGCAATCAGCCCCAGCATTTT
TRBV6-1	.	TRBJ1-5	.	CASSEGRGQPQHF	TGTGCCAGCAGTGAAGGGAGAGGTCAGCCCCAGCATTTT
TRBV2	.	TRBJ2-5	.	CASGGETQYF	TGTGCCAGCGGAGGCGAGACCCAGTACTTC